Listed here are 14 T cell receptor beta chains from one sample, sequenced in a study of blood T cell repertoires in COVID-19. TCRdb keeps only in-frame clones here, not all; method: immunoSEQ multiplex PCR. The sample contains 85,000 to 90,000 clones, about nine tenths of which appear only once. The sample comprised peripheral blood. All receptors come from a human donor in a cohort sampled during active COVID-19.

V and J are TRBV2 and TRBJ1-4; no clear D gene. V lost 5 bases to trimming and J lost 0 bases, with 10 bases between them. The CDR3 runs to 15 residues. CDR1 is SNHLY and CDR2 is FYNNEI in the germline V gene. CDR3 sequence: CASSPNTATNEKLFF. Here the CDR3 DNA reads TGTGCCAGCAGTCCTAACACAGCAACTAATGAAAAACTGTTTTTT.

The chain couples TRBV6-5 to TRBJ2-7, with 7 bases aligning to TRBD1. Per germline, CDR1 MNHEY and CDR2 SVGAGI. V was pared by 7 bases and J by 4 bases, with 10 bases of the junction left unmatched. The CDR3 contains 14 residues. The CDR3 spells CASTDDRVKYEQYF. CDR3 nucleotides: TGTGCCAGCACCGACGACAGGGTTAAATACGAGCAGTACTTC.

The chain combines TRBV6-5 with TRBJ2-6; TRBD1 aligns across 7 bases. Germline values: CDR1 MNHEY, CDR2 SVGAGI. CDR3 length: 15 residues. With 8 bases clipped from V and 0 bases from J, the junction kept 4 bases outside the gene matches. This chain's CDR3 is CASGTVTSGANVLTF. CDR3 in DNA: TGTGCCAGCGGGACAGTTACCTCTGGGGCCAACGTCCTGACTTTC.

This chain uses TRBV5-1 with TRBJ2-2; 9 bases are shared with TRBD2. Germline assignment: CDR1 SGHRS and CDR2 YFSETQ. The CDR3 totals 14 residues. The V gene end was trimmed by 4 bases and the J gene end by 6 bases; junction bases not matched to a gene: 4. CDR3 nucleotide sequence: TGCGCCAGCAGCCGTAGCGGGAGCTCCGGGGAGCTGTTTTTT. Translating it yields CASSRSGSSGELFF.

The chain links TRBV5-5 to TRBJ2-5, with a weak D call TRBD2 (6 bases). The CDR3 contains 15 residues. V was clipped by 4 bases and J by 6 bases, with 19 bases between them. Germline V gives CDR1 SGHKS, CDR2 YYEKEE (reference sequence). The CDR3 reads CASSPGDPREQTQYF. In DNA, the CDR3 is TGTGCCAGCAGCCCGGGAGACCCTCGGGAGCAGACCCAGTACTTC.

The chain employs TRBV19 and TRBJ1-2; D is ambiguous. CDR3 length equals 12 residues. Germline V CDR1 and CDR2: LNHDA, SQIVND (reference sequence). Trimming took 7 bases from V and 3 from J, leaving 9 bases between them. CDR3 in amino acids: CASTKEYYGYTF. The DNA of the CDR3 is TGTGCCAGTACTAAGGAGTACTATGGCTACACCTTC.

The rearrangement joins TRBV5-1 to TRBJ2-3; perhaps TRBD1 as D (6 bases). There are 15 residues in the CDR3. Germline CDR1 and CDR2: SGHRS and YFSETQ. V dropped 0 bases and J dropped 2 bases, with 10 bases sitting between them. The CDR3 loop reads CASSLDDRFTDTQYF. CDR3 nucleotides: TGCGCCAGCAGCTTGGATGACAGGTTCACAGATACGCAGTATTTT.

This sequence joins TRBV6-5 and TRBJ1-6; TRBD1 agrees at 10 bases. The CDR3 has 13 amino acids. Germline V gene sequence: CDR1 MNHEY, CDR2 SVGAGI. V was pared by 6 bases and J by 9 bases, with 2 bases of the junction left unmatched. CDR3: CASRGQGLSPLHF. The CDR3 region has the DNA TGTGCCAGCAGGGGACAGGGGCTTTCACCCCTCCACTTT.

By its share, this clone is medium-sized. The genes are TRBV19 and TRBJ1-2; perhaps TRBD1 as D (6 bases). Germline-derived CDR1 and CDR2 are LNHDA and SQIVND (reference sequence). V was shortened by 5 bases and J by 5 bases, with 9 bases between the two germline ends. This CDR3 contains 12 residues. The CDR3 here is CASSAGEYGYTF. The CDR3, as DNA: TGTGCCAGTAGTGCAGGGGAATATGGCTACACCTTC.

J is TRBJ2-3 and V is TRBV28; no firm D call. Trimming left V 4 bases short and J 4 bases short, with 9 bases between. The CDR3 has 13 residues. Germline CDR1 is MDHEN and CDR2 is SYDVKM. CDR3 region: CASSSPLPDTQYF. The CDR3 DNA reads TGTGCCAGCAGTTCCCCCCTCCCAGATACGCAGTATTTT.

This sequence joins TRBV28 and TRBJ2-1; D is undetermined. The CDR3 extends over 11 amino acids. Trimming shortened V by 10 bases and J by 8 bases, and 12 bases separated the two germline ends. The germline V gene has CDR1 MDHEN and CDR2 SYDVKM. CDR3 sequence (DNA): TGTGCCACCCCTTTAGCTGATGAGCAGTTCTTC. Amino acids: CATPLADEQFF.

The chain joins TRBV28 to TRBJ1-6; 10 bases are shared with TRBD1. The V gene's germline CDR1 is MDHEN and CDR2 SYDVKM. With V trimmed by 6 bases and J by 10 bases, 9 bases remained unmatched. This CDR3 has 15 amino acids. The chain's CDR3 is CASRARQGALSPLHF. The CDR3 nucleotides read TGTGCCAGCAGGGCCCGACAGGGGGCGTTGTCACCCCTCCACTTT.

This chain links TRBV15 with TRBJ2-5; the D gene is possibly TRBD1 (5 bases). Germline V gives CDR1 LNHNV, CDR2 YYDKDF (reference sequence). This CDR3 region has 15 residues. V shed 0 bases and J shed 2 bases, with 10 bases lying between them. The CDR3 protein is CATSRDGGAQETQYF. The CDR3 nucleotides read TGTGCCACCAGCAGAGATGGTGGGGCACAAGAGACCCAGTACTTC. Looking up the rest from reference TRBV15 and TRBJ2-5 gives the full variable domain: DAMVIQNPRYQVTQFGKPVTLSCSQTLNHNVMYWYQQKSSQAPKLLFHYYDKDFNNEADTPDNFQSRRPNTSFCFLDIRSPGLGDTAMYLCATSRDGGAQETQYFGPGTRLLVL.

V gene TRBV27 combines with J gene TRBJ1-4; D is uncertain. The CDR3 sequence is 13 residues long. Germline values: CDR1 MNHEY, CDR2 SMNVEV (reference sequence). V was clipped by 2 bases and J by 5 bases, with 6 bases between them. Here the CDR3 DNA reads TGTGCCAGCAGTTTAGTGGAGAATGAAAAACTGTTTTTT. Amino acid sequence: CASSLVENEKLFF. The full variable domain, with the rest looked up from reference TRBV27 and TRBJ1-4, is EAQVTQNPRYLITVTGKKLTVTCSQNMNHEYMSWYRQDPGLGLRQIYYSMNVEVTDKGDVPEGYKVSRKEKRNFPLILESPSPNQTSLYFCASSLVENEKLFFGSGTQLSVL.